This TCR beta chain is drawn from a study of OX40 agonist ivuxolimab in advanced cancers. Whole-study context: Of mixed ages from about 20 to 80 and averaging about 65 years, the group was 65% to 85% male.

Findings and caveats of the study: The study found among the lowest clonal expansion in partial responders at 0.1-3.0 mg/kg. Researchers report that CD8+ T cells had, on average, more expanded clones than CD4+.

On this clone itself: What it recognizes is unknown.

TCRdb's table, derived via immunoSEQ multiplex PCR, lists solely in-frame clones and lacks some. The repertoire holds tens of thousands of clones, roughly 90% seen once, with under 8.5% in the top ten. The source is an adult with an advanced solid tumor such as melanoma, head and neck, liver or kidney cancer. The specimen was CD4+ or CD8+ T cells sorted from blood, collected in a trial of the OX40 agonist ivuxolimab.

The DNA for the CDR3 is TGTGCCAGCAGCTCGAAGTCCGGGACAGTCACTGAAGCTTTCTTT. Its protein product is CASSSKSGTVTEAFF. V is TRBV6-5 and J is TRBJ1-1, with 7 bases aligning to TRBD1. The CDR3 is made up of 15 amino acids. V lost 6 bases to trimming and J lost 4 bases; unmatched junction nucleotides: 11. CDR1 is MNHEY, CDR2 SVGAGI, per germline.